This is a list of T cell receptor beta chains from one sample in a study of shared clonotypes between healthy human individuals. Method: immunoSEQ multiplex PCR; TCRdb's copy keeps in-frame clones and lacks some. The sample contains roughly 700,000 clones, about 74% of which appear only once. The sequenced sample consisted of memory CD4+ T cells sorted from blood. The receptor set was obtained from a woman in her 30s in good health. The CDR3 runs from the conserved cysteine through the conserved F or W. The order of the fields is J gene, V gene, clone size, D gene, CDR3 protein, CDR3 DNA. The D gene is left open where the match is weak. Rows give clone size only sometimes, using once, few, many, or a class for an expanded clone.

TRBJ2-2,TRBV2,.,.,CASSEVGTTNTGELFF,TGTGCCAGCAGTGAAGTTGGGACCACGAACACCGGGGAGCTGTTTTTT
TRBJ1-1,TRBV7-6,.,.,CASSGRTERGRTEAFF,TGTGCCAGCAGCGGTCGGACAGAACGGGGCCGTACTGAAGCTTTCTTT
TRBJ1-3,TRBV28,.,TRBD1,CASSLSRQGVSGNTIYF,TGTGCCAGCAGTTTATCTCGACAGGGGGTTTCTGGAAACACCATATATTTT
TRBJ1-2,TRBV18,.,.,CASSPYRDGIYGYTF,TGTGCCAGCTCACCATACCGGGACGGAATCTATGGCTACACCTTC
TRBJ2-1,TRBV5-1,once,.,CASSLEGLGYNEQFF,TGCGCCAGCAGCTTGGAGGGGTTGGGGTACAATGAGCAGTTCTTC
TRBJ1-5,TRBV11-2,.,.,CASSLAGVSNQPQHF,TGTGCCAGCAGCTTAGCAGGGGTTAGCAATCAGCCCCAGCATTTT
TRBJ1-6,TRBV28,.,.,CASSLYGNSPLHF,TGTGCCAGCAGTTTATATGGGAATTCACCCCTCCACTTT
TRBJ2-1,TRBV30,.,TRBD1,CARDRVGNEQFF,TGTGCCCGTGACAGGGTCGGCAATGAGCAGTTCTTC
TRBJ2-7,TRBV6-1,few,.,CASSEFSFEQYF,TGTGCCAGCAGTGAATTCAGTTTCGAGCAGTACTTC
TRBJ1-5,TRBV5-1,.,TRBD1,CASSLEGAGNQPQHF,TGCGCCAGCAGCTTGGAGGGGGCAGGTAATCAGCCCCAGCATTTT
TRBJ1-2,TRBV2,.,.,CASRTQYGYTF,TGTGCCAGCAGGACCCAGTATGGCTACACCTTC
TRBJ2-7,TRBV19,.,TRBD1,CASSIGRTGHEQYF,TGTGCCAGTAGTATAGGGCGGACAGGGCACGAGCAGTACTTC
TRBJ2-3,TRBV14,.,.,CASNRGLGRTDTQYF,TGTGCCAGCAACCGGGGGTTAGGCCGCACAGATACGCAGTATTTT
TRBJ1-3,TRBV6-1,.,.,CASSERHSPGNTIYF,TGTGCCAGCAGTGAAAGGCACAGTCCTGGAAACACCATATATTTT
TRBJ2-7,TRBV13,.,.,CASSSYLNYEQYF,TGTGCCAGCAGCTCCTACTTAAACTACGAGCAGTACTTC
TRBJ2-2,TRBV7-8,.,.,CASSLGPLYTGELFF,TGTGCCAGCAGCTTAGGTCCCTTATACACCGGGGAGCTGTTTTTT
TRBJ2-1,TRBV29-1,.,.,CSVVVTKAGLFHNEQFF,TGCAGCGTTGTAGTGACTAAGGCGGGCCTCTTCCACAATGAGCAGTTCTTC
TRBJ2-7,TRBV5-1,.,TRBD2,CASSFLSASGYSYEQYF,TGCGCCAGCAGCTTCCTGTCTGCTAGCGGATATTCCTACGAGCAGTACTTC
TRBJ1-1,TRBV6-6,once,.,CASRLPRHGSEAFF,TGTGCCAGCCGATTGCCCCGACACGGCTCTGAAGCTTTCTTT
TRBJ2-7,TRBV27,.,TRBD2,CATRRGGRGSYEQYF,TGTGCCACAAGGCGGGGCGGGAGAGGTTCCTACGAGCAGTACTTC
TRBJ2-5,TRBV28,few,.,CASSPLKTQYF,TGTGCCAGCAGTCCGCTAAAGACCCAGTACTTC
TRBJ1-4,TRBV28,.,.,CASSSTGTDEKLFF,TGTGCCAGCAGTAGTACCGGGACGGACGAAAAACTGTTTTTT
TRBJ2-2,TRBV5-1,few,.,CASSQQGVTGELFF,TGCGCCAGCAGCCAACAGGGAGTCACCGGGGAGCTGTTTTTT
TRBJ2-3,TRBV7-2,.,TRBD2,CASSLGSGSLTDTQYF,TGTGCCAGCAGCTTGGGTAGCGGGAGCTTGACAGATACGCAGTATTTT
TRBJ2-1,TRBV5-1,many,.,CASSFSVGSYNEQFF,TGCGCCAGCAGTTTTTCGGTCGGCTCCTACAATGAGCAGTTCTTC
TRBJ1-5,TRBV5-1,.,.,CASRIGGSSNQPQHF,TGCGCCAGCAGGATCGGAGGGTCCAGCAATCAGCCCCAGCATTTT
TRBJ2-5,TRBV5-1,.,TRBD2,CASSLVGSGRAQETQYF,TGCGCCAGCAGCTTGGTTGGTAGCGGGAGGGCCCAAGAGACCCAGTACTTC
TRBJ2-7,TRBV23-1,many,.,CASSPLAEVSYEQYF,TGCGCCAGCAGCCCGTTAGCGGAGGTCTCCTACGAGCAGTACTTC
TRBJ2-1,TRBV6-6,.,TRBD1,CASTTTGGSYNEQFF,TGTGCCAGCACTACGACAGGGGGCTCTTACAATGAGCAGTTCTTC
TRBJ2-5,TRBV27,.,TRBD2,CASSQGTSGKSRRAETQYF,TGTGCCAGCAGTCAAGGGACTAGCGGGAAGAGCCGAAGGGCTGAGACCCAGTACTTC
TRBJ1-5,TRBV5-3,few,TRBD1,CARSPLQGRTGHQPQHF,TGTGCCAGAAGCCCTCTACAGGGGCGGACGGGCCATCAGCCCCAGCATTTT
TRBJ2-7,TRBV7-2,.,TRBD2,CASSLELAGWSSYEQYF,TGTGCCAGCAGCTTAGAACTAGCGGGATGGAGCTCCTACGAGCAGTACTTC
TRBJ2-3,TRBV5-1,.,.,CASSSDLPASTDTQYF,TGCGCCAGCAGCTCGGATCTACCTGCCTCCACAGATACGCAGTATTTT
TRBJ2-7,TRBV18,.,.,CASSPSGALTEQYF,TGTGCCAGCTCACCTTCGGGGGCGCTTACCGAGCAGTACTTC
TRBJ1-3,TRBV29-1,few,.,CSARQGSGNTIYF,TGCAGCGCCCGCCAGGGTTCTGGAAACACCATATATTTT
TRBJ1-5,TRBV28,.,.,CASSFSGKPQHF,TGTGCCAGCAGTTTTAGCGGGAAGCCCCAGCATTTT
TRBJ2-6,TRBV28,few,TRBD1,CASSYLGRGQGMGANVLTF,TGTGCCAGCAGTTATTTGGGTCGAGGACAGGGAATGGGGGCCAACGTCCTGACTTTC
TRBJ1-4,TRBV7-2,.,.,CASSSQASNEKLFF,TGTGCCAGCAGTTCGCAGGCTTCGAATGAAAAACTGTTTTTT
TRBJ2-5,TRBV5-1,.,TRBD1,CASSQQGSGVGTQYF,TGCGCCAGCAGCCAACAGGGGTCTGGGGTTGGGACCCAGTACTTC
TRBJ2-7,TRBV6-1,few,.,CASHPGDSSYEQYF,TGTGCCAGTCACCCGGGCGACAGCTCCTACGAGCAGTACTTC
TRBJ2-4,TRBV19,.,.,CASSSIQGAKNIQYF,TGTGCCAGTAGTAGTATACAGGGAGCCAAAAACATTCAGTACTTC